This entry lists 24 T cell receptor beta chains sequenced from one sample in a study of blood T cell repertoires in COVID-19. Assay: immunoSEQ multiplex PCR; the TCRdb copy retains only in-frame clones and omits some. The table shows 200,000 to 250,000 clones, with 75% to 90% occurring only once. Source material: peripheral blood. These receptors all stem from a man between 25 and 39 years old who had recovered from COVID-19.

The CDR3 reads CASRQSYGYTF. CDR3 bases: TGTGCCAGCAGACAAAGCTATGGCTACACCTTC. The chain is built from TRBV2 and TRBJ1-2; D remains unclear. The CDR3 loop spans 11 amino acids. With 6 bases removed from V and 4 bases from J, the gap between germline ends came to 6 bases. CDR1 and CDR2 from the germline V gene are SNHLY and FYNNEI.

The rearrangement links TRBV5-1 to TRBJ2-1, with D possibly matching TRBD2 (5 bases). The CDR3 runs to 16 residues. Trimming removed 0 bases from V and 5 bases from J, with 15 bases in between. From germline, CDR1 is SGHRS and CDR2 YFSETQ. For the CDR3, the DNA is TGCGCCAGCAGCTTGGCGGGAAACGTAGGCCACAATGAGCAGTTCTTC. Translation gives CASSLAGNVGHNEQFF.

The rearrangement joins TRBV7-8 to TRBJ2-7; perhaps TRBD2 as D (7 bases). The V gene's germline CDR1 is SGHVS and CDR2 FQNEAQ. The CDR3 is 13 amino acids. V lost 6 bases to trimming and J lost 3 bases, with 12 bases between them. CDR3 sequence: CASRGGGFYEQYF. CDR3 nucleotide sequence: TGTGCCAGCAGAGGGGGAGGGTTCTACGAGCAGTACTTC.

The rearrangement uses TRBV7-6 and TRBJ2-5, with TRBD2 matching over 11 bases. The V segment lost 3 bases and the J segment 5 bases; nucleotides outside the gene matches: 11. The CDR3 is 17 amino acids. Germline-derived CDR1 and CDR2 are SGHVS and FNYEAQ. The CDR3: CASSFLGLAAIGETQYF. The CDR3 nucleotides are TGTGCCAGCAGCTTTTTGGGACTAGCGGCAATCGGGGAGACCCAGTACTTC.

The rearrangement uses TRBV6-5 and TRBJ2-3, with D unclear. The CDR3 sequence is 14 residues long. Trimming removed 6 bases at V and 4 bases at J, with 14 bases between. In germline, CDR1 is MNHEY, CDR2 SVGAGI. This CDR3 reads CASSNRGTPDTQYF. The CDR3, as DNA: TGTGCCAGCAGCAACCGAGGAACACCAGATACGCAGTATTTT.

This clone was seen only a few times. The V gene is TRBV19, the J gene TRBJ1-2; TRBD1 matches at 9 bases. The CDR3 is 11 residues long. V dropped 10 bases and J dropped 6; count of bases not matched to a gene: 3. The germline gives CDR1 LNHDA, CDR2 SQIVND (reference sequence). The CDR3, as DNA: TGTGCCACCAACAGGGGGCATGGCTACACCTTC. Its protein is CATNRGHGYTF. Full variable domain (rest looked up from reference TRBV19 and TRBJ1-2): DGGITQSPKYLFRKEGQNVTLSCEQNLNHDAMYWYRQDPGQGLRLIYYSQIVNDFQKGDIAEGYSVSREKKESFPLTVTSAQKNPTAFYLCATNRGHGYTFGSGTRLTVV.

In nucleotides, the CDR3 is TGTGCCAGCAGCTTCATAGATACGCAGTATTTT. Translated: CASSFIDTQYF. The rearrangement uses TRBV7-2 and TRBJ2-3; D ambiguous. Germline values: CDR1 SGHTA, CDR2 FQGNSA. Trimming took off 3 bases at V and 5 bases at J, with 3 bases between the two ends. This CDR3 has 11 residues.

This chain links TRBV5-5 with TRBJ1-1; D perhaps matches TRBD1 (5 bases). The CDR3 covers 14 residues. Trimming shortened V by 1 base and J by 1 base, and 8 bases separated the two germline ends. CDR1 and CDR2 from the germline V gene are SGHKS and YYEKEE (reference sequence). The CDR3 loop reads CASSLQGANTEAFF. The CDR3 DNA sequence: TGTGCCAGCAGCTTGCAAGGGGCGAACACTGAAGCTTTCTTT.

V usage is TRBV5-1 and J usage is TRBJ1-4; the match to TRBD1 covers 8 bases. V shed 4 bases, J shed 2 bases, and the junction held 4 bases outside the gene matches. The CDR3 is 15 residues long. The V gene's germline CDR1 is SGHRS and CDR2 YFSETQ. The CDR3: CASSPRQGTNEKLFF. DNA for the CDR3: TGCGCCAGCAGCCCTAGACAGGGGACTAATGAAAAACTGTTTTTT.

The gene calls are TRBV21-1 and TRBJ2-5; TRBD2 is taken as the D call from the table, unchecked against the DNA. TRBV21-1 is a pseudogene locus. The CDR3 extends over 21 amino acids. The CDR3 sequence is CASSKDQTSGGEQPFQETQYF. CDR3 nucleotides: TGTGCCAGCAGCAAAGACCAGACTAGCGGGGGAGAACAACCTTTCCAAGAGACCCAGTACTTC.

The rearrangement links TRBV6-5 to TRBJ2-2; D is ambiguous. The CDR3 runs to 14 residues. Between the trimmed V and J ends, which lost 1 base and 6 bases, there was a span of 9 bases. Per the germline V gene, CDR1 is MNHEY and CDR2 is SVGAGI. CDR3 in amino acids: CASSYFWAAGELFF. The DNA for the CDR3 is TGTGCCAGCAGTTACTTTTGGGCCGCCGGGGAGCTGTTTTTT.

There are a few counts of this clone. The chain is built from TRBV6-5 and TRBJ1-6; TRBD1 aligns across 10 bases. The CDR3 sequence is 15 residues long. After removal of 6 bases from V and 5 bases from J, the junction contained 4 bases not matched to a gene. The germline V gene encodes CDR1 MNHEY and CDR2 SVGAGI. CDR3 sequence: CASSLGQGDNSPLHF. DNA of the CDR3: TGTGCCAGCAGCCTAGGACAGGGGGATAATTCACCCCTCCACTTT.

V is TRBV6-5 and J is TRBJ2-7; 9 positions agree with TRBD1. The CDR3 consists of 15 residues. Germline CDR1 MNHEY, CDR2 SVGAGI. Trimming cost V 6 bases and J 1 base; bases outside gene matches: 7. CDR3 residues: CASSAGTGISYEQYF. The CDR3 bases are TGTGCCAGCAGCGCCGGGACAGGGATATCCTACGAGCAGTACTTC.

The V gene is TRBV5-8, the J gene TRBJ1-3, with 9 bases fitting TRBD1. Germline lookup yields CDR1 SGHTS and CDR2 YDEGEE. The CDR3 covers 16 residues. V gave up 4 bases and J gave up 0 bases; unmatched junction bases: 5. In DNA form, the CDR3 reads TGTGCCAGCAGCACTCGACAGGGGGGCTCTGGAAACACCATATATTTT. It yields the protein CASSTRQGGSGNTIYF.

The chain links TRBV6-5 to TRBJ2-7; D unresolved. The CDR3 contains 11 residues. Trimming took off 3 bases at V and 11 bases at J, with 11 bases between the two ends. Germline V gene sequence: CDR1 MNHEY, CDR2 SVGAGI. The CDR3 spells CASSYRFEEYF. The CDR3 coding sequence is TGTGCCAGCAGTTATAGGTTTGAGGAGTACTTC.

The chain combines TRBV5-1 with TRBJ1-2; a possible D gene is TRBD1 (5 bases). Trimming removed 4 bases at V and 5 bases at J, with 15 bases between. The CDR3 spans 14 residues. Germline CDR1 SGHRS, CDR2 YFSETQ. For the CDR3, the DNA is TGCGCCAGCAGCCCGCCGACAGCATTTTATGGCTACACCTTC. This encodes CASSPPTAFYGYTF.

The chain uses TRBV5-1 and TRBJ1-2, with D perhaps matching TRBD1 (5 bases). The CDR3 is made up of 15 amino acids. Germline loops: CDR1 SGHRS, CDR2 YFSETQ. Trimming took 1 base from V and 3 from J, leaving 13 bases between them. The CDR3 protein is CASSLQGGKYYGYTF. The DNA of the CDR3 is TGCGCCAGCAGCTTGCAGGGAGGGAAGTACTATGGCTACACCTTC.

The V and J genes are TRBV12-5 and TRBJ1-2, with TRBD1 matching over 8 bases. The CDR3 contains 15 residues. The V segment lost 5 bases and the J segment 6 bases; nucleotides outside the gene matches: 11. From germline, CDR1 is LGHNT and CDR2 FRNRAP. CDR3 sequence reads: CASGLGQGVSHGYTF. As DNA, the CDR3 is TGTGCTAGTGGTCTCGGACAGGGAGTCTCCCATGGCTACACCTTC.

The chain carries TRBV15 and TRBJ2-7, with 7 bases aligning to TRBD2. Germline lookup yields CDR1 LNHNV and CDR2 YYDKDF (reference sequence). The CDR3 covers 17 residues. V was pared by 0 bases and J by 0 bases, with 8 bases of the junction left unmatched. The CDR3 here is CATSRDLWGGVSYEQYF. The DNA for the CDR3 is TGTGCCACCAGCAGAGATCTCTGGGGGGGAGTCTCCTACGAGCAGTACTTC.

The CDR3 DNA is TGCGCCAGCAGCCAAGACTACAGGACAGGGGGTAATTCACCCCTCCACTTT. It specifies CASSQDYRTGGNSPLHF. The chain couples TRBV4-1 to TRBJ1-6; 10 bases are a match to TRBD1. Losses at the gene ends were 0 bases for V and 6 bases for J; bases not matched to a gene: 5. The CDR3 has 17 residues. CDR1 and CDR2 (germline): MGHRA, YSYEKL.

V gene TRBV30 combines with J gene TRBJ1-2; possibly TRBD1 for D (5 bases). Trimming left V 5 bases short and J 4 bases short, with 14 bases between. The CDR3 has 13 amino acids. The germline gives CDR1 GTSNPN, CDR2 SVGIG (reference sequence). Written as DNA, the CDR3 is TGTGCCTGGGAGCCCGGGGGTTTCTATGGCTACACCTTC. Translating gives CAWEPGGFYGYTF.

The V gene is TRBV10-3, the J gene TRBJ1-2, with D unresolved. CDR1 and CDR2 from the germline V gene are ENHRY and SYGVKD. V lost 2 bases and J 0 bases, leaving 10 bases between the germline ends. CDR3 length: 15 residues. CDR3 in DNA: TGTGCCATCAGTGAGGCGAACCCTGCTAACTATGGCTACACCTTC. Translated, it gives CAISEANPANYGYTF.

The chain recombines TRBV5-1 with TRBJ1-5; D remains ambiguous. CDR1 SGHRS and CDR2 YFSETQ come from the germline V gene. The germline V and J ends were trimmed by 0 bases and 4 bases, with 5 bases remaining between them. The CDR3 has 13 residues. The CDR3: CASSLGENQPQHF. CDR3 sequence (DNA): TGCGCCAGCAGCTTGGGAGAGAATCAGCCCCAGCATTTT.

This clone was found a few times. The genes are TRBV3-1 (or the pseudogene TRBV3-2) and TRBJ2-5, with D perhaps matching TRBD2 (6 bases). This CDR3 is built from 20 residues. Trimming took 0 bases from V and 5 from J, leaving 28 bases between them. Germline V lookup: CDR1 LGHDT, CDR2 YNNKEL (reference sequence). The CDR3 reads CASSQDGRWRVSGRGETQYF. CDR3 coding DNA: TGTGCCAGCAGCCAAGATGGACGATGGAGGGTTTCGGGCCGGGGGGAGACCCAGTACTTC.